A selection of T cell receptor beta chains follows, all from one sample in a study of blood T cell repertoires in COVID-19. The data were produced by immunoSEQ multiplex PCR, yet TCRdb's version contains in-frame clones alone and is incomplete. The data show more than 300,000 clones, around 84% seen once. Sequencing used PBMCs or T cells enriched from blood (not recorded which). The source is a man under 40 who had recovered from COVID-19. Each CDR3 is given with its conserved first and last residue. A D gene is named only where the DNA matches it firmly. Rows give clone size only sometimes, using once, few, many, or a class for an expanded clone.

TRBJ2-5 NA NA TRBV18 TGTGCCAGCTCGGCGACAGGATTCCAAGAGACCCAGTACTTC CASSATGFQETQYF
TRBJ2-1 NA TRBD2 TRBV4-2 TGTGCCAGCAGCCAAGATCTAGCGGGTAGTCCTCCTACGCGGTACAATGAGCAGTTCTTC CASSQDLAGSPPTRYNEQFF
TRBJ2-1 NA NA TRBV30 TGTGCCTGGAGTACCCTCCCAAGCCCTGAGCAGTTCTTC CAWSTLPSPEQFF
TRBJ1-4 NA NA TRBV28 TGTGCCAGCAGTTTGGTGGGTAGGAGTGAAAAACTGTTTTTT CASSLVGRSEKLFF
TRBJ2-3 NA NA TRBV23-1 TGCGCCAGCAGTCACCAGGGTAGCACAGATACGCAGTATTTT CASSHQGSTDTQYF
TRBJ1-2 NA TRBD1 TRBV7-2 TGTGCCAGCAGCCCTAACAGGGGGCTGGGCGATGGCTACATCTTC CASSPNRGLGDGYIF
TRBJ1-2 NA NA TRBV5-5 TGTGCCAGCAGCTTGGCGGCAGGGAGGCTCGGCTACACCTTC CASSLAAGRLGYTF
TRBJ2-1 NA NA TRBV7-2 TGTGCCAGCAGCTTACTTGCTACCCCATTGAACAATGAGCAGTTCTTC CASSLLATPLNNEQFF
TRBJ2-3 once NA TRBV6-5 TGTGCCCTAGCAGGGGGGAGCACAGATACGCAGTATTTT CALAGGSTDTQYF
TRBJ2-1 NA TRBD1 TRBV11-2 TGTGCCAGCAGCTTAGGTTTCGGCAGGGGGCGAAACAATGAGCAGTTCTTC CASSLGFGRGRNNEQFF
TRBJ1-2 few NA TRBV24-1 TGTGCCACCAGTGATTTGTCGACAGCCCTCTACACCTTC CATSDLSTALYTF
TRBJ2-2 NA TRBD1 TRBV9 TGTGCCAGCAGCGTGACAGGGGTCACCGGGGAGCTGTTTTTT CASSVTGVTGELFF
TRBJ2-7 NA NA TRBV11-2 TGTGCCAGCAGCTTACGCGGTGGCTCTACTTCCTACGAGCAGTACTTC CASSLRGGSTSYEQYF
TRBJ2-3 NA TRBD2 TRBV19 TGTGCCAGTAGGGGGAGGCGGGGGAGCACAGATACGCAGTATTTT CASRGRRGSTDTQYF
TRBJ1-5 NA TRBD1 TRBV5-5 TGTGCCAGCAGCTCCGGACAGGAACTCTATAATAGCAATCAGCCCCAGCATTTT CASSSGQELYNSNQPQHF